This T cell receptor (beta chain) was documented in a study of T cell responses to AZD1222 COVID-19 vaccine. About the research overall: Second-dose recipients at about 4 or about 12 weeks were treated as one pooled group.

With respect to this clone: Its antigen is currently unknown.

The study, taken as a whole, reports: The donors showed a predominance of white British ancestry and of females, with possible underestimation of clonal diversity. Just 5 to 7 AZD1222 recipients tested seropositive at baseline.

Method: immunoSEQ multiplex PCR; TCRdb's copy keeps in-frame clones and lacks some. The repertoire has about 76,000 clones, about 88% of them found once; the top ten carry roughly a tenth. The source of this sequence is an adult in good health. The material sequenced was peripheral blood, taken on day 0 of AZD1222 vaccination.

The CDR3 nucleotides read TGTGCCAGCAGTTACTCGTACAGGGACAATGAGCAGTTCTTC. It is translated as CASSYSYRDNEQFF. This chain links TRBV6-5 with TRBJ2-1; a possible D gene is TRBD1 (6 bases). The V gene lost 0 bases and the J gene lost 5 bases, with 8 bases spanning the gap. CDR3 size: 14 residues. Per germline, CDR1 MNHEY and CDR2 SVGAGI.